This T cell receptor beta chain was captured by sequencing in a study of blood T cell repertoires in COVID-19. Looking at the study overall: Donors in the United States, Italy and Spain gave samples during acute or convalescent COVID-19. PBMCs, B-cell-depleted T cells, or T cells provided the cDNA or gDNA that made up the material.

The authors' processing: Estimated nucleated cell counts came from reference gene primer amplification. This table comes from immunoSEQ multiplex PCR, and its TCRdb copy is limited to in-frame clones, with some not included. The V and J calls and clone size come from that table; D and trimming were worked out from the DNA. Of tens of thousands of clones in the sample, approximately 84% are singletons; the top ten hold around a sixth. The CDR3 totals 15 residues. The V end lost 5 bases, the J end lost 4 bases, and 14 bases lay between the germline ends. Germline-derived CDR1 and CDR2 are SGHTA and FQGNSA.

This TCR was sampled from a man between 65 and 85 years old with active COVID-19. The V call is TRBV7-2, the J call TRBJ2-2; weak D call: TRBD2 (6 bases). Sequencing was done on a sample of peripheral blood. The CDR3 protein is CASSPVGGSTGELFF. The CDR3 DNA reads TGTGCCAGCAGCCCAGTCGGGGGTAGCACCGGGGAGCTGTTTTTT.